This is a list of T cell receptor beta chains from one sample in a study of cytomegalovirus exposure and HLA in healthy donors. The repertoire was sequenced with immunoSEQ multiplex PCR; TCRdb's copy has only in-frame clones and lacks some. The sample carries 150,000 or so clones, more than 60% recorded once. The specimen sequenced was PBMCs. Receptors originate from a man aged 18 to 30 in good health and CMV-seropositive. Each CDR3 is given with its conserved first and last residue. The D gene is left open where the match is weak. Not every row has a clone size; where given, it reads once, few, many or a size class.

v_gene: TRBV11-2; d_gene: NA; j_gene: TRBJ2-5; abundance: NA; CDR3aa: CASSSRASTRETQYF; CDR3nt: TGTGCCAGCAGCTCTAGAGCCAGCACGAGGGAGACCCAGTACTTC
v_gene: TRBV11-2; d_gene: TRBD1; j_gene: TRBJ2-1; abundance: NA; CDR3aa: CASRPDRGQGNEQFF; CDR3nt: TGTGCCAGCAGACCCGACAGGGGTCAGGGCAATGAGCAGTTCTTC
v_gene: TRBV5-6; d_gene: TRBD2; j_gene: TRBJ2-3; abundance: NA; CDR3aa: CASSLARGGTDTQYF; CDR3nt: TGTGCCAGCAGCTTGGCACGGGGAGGGACAGATACGCAGTATTTT
v_gene: TRBV5-1; d_gene: NA; j_gene: TRBJ1-2; abundance: NA; CDR3aa: CASSLGPAGTSNYGYTF; CDR3nt: TGCGCCAGCAGCTTGGGGCCCGCCGGGACTTCCAACTATGGCTACACCTTC
v_gene: TRBV25-1; d_gene: TRBD1; j_gene: TRBJ2-7; abundance: NA; CDR3aa: CATGQGPSYGQYF; CDR3nt: TGTGCCACCGGACAGGGCCCCTCCTACGGGCAGTACTTC
v_gene: TRBV5-1; d_gene: TRBD2; j_gene: TRBJ2-3; abundance: NA; CDR3aa: CASSYTSGSDTQYF; CDR3nt: TGCGCCAGCAGCTACACTAGCGGGAGTGATACGCAGTATTTT
v_gene: TRBV25-1; d_gene: TRBD2; j_gene: TRBJ2-1; abundance: few; CDR3aa: CASTSFNSGSYNEQFF; CDR3nt: TGTGCCAGCACCTCCTTTAATAGCGGGAGTTACAATGAGCAGTTCTTC
v_gene: TRBV5-6; d_gene: NA; j_gene: TRBJ2-7; abundance: NA; CDR3aa: CASSLDGQREYF; CDR3nt: TGTGCCAGCAGCTTGGATGGTCAGCGGGAGTACTTC
v_gene: TRBV28; d_gene: NA; j_gene: TRBJ1-5; abundance: NA; CDR3aa: CASSPPRRGGGGNQPQHF; CDR3nt: TGTGCCAGCAGTCCGCCCCGGAGGGGCGGCGGTGGCAATCAGCCCCAGCATTTT
v_gene: TRBV7-6; d_gene: TRBD1; j_gene: TRBJ1-6; abundance: NA; CDR3aa: CASSPVPGTETNSPLHF; CDR3nt: TGTGCCAGCAGCCCCGTCCCCGGGACAGAGACAAATTCACCCCTCCACTTT
v_gene: TRBV7-3; d_gene: NA; j_gene: TRBJ2-1; abundance: few; CDR3aa: CASSLSSANNEQFF; CDR3nt: TGTGCCAGCAGCCTCTCTAGCGCTAACAATGAGCAGTTCTTC
v_gene: TRBV7-6; d_gene: NA; j_gene: TRBJ2-7; abundance: NA; CDR3aa: CASSSEGGATSYEQYF; CDR3nt: TGTGCCAGCAGCTCGGAAGGCGGGGCGACCTCCTACGAGCAGTACTTC
v_gene: TRBV6-1; d_gene: NA; j_gene: TRBJ2-4; abundance: NA; CDR3aa: CATYNWARNIQYF; CDR3nt: TGTGCCACCTATAACTGGGCCAGAAACATTCAGTACTTC
v_gene: TRBV28; d_gene: TRBD1; j_gene: TRBJ1-5; abundance: few; CDR3aa: CASSQGAHQPQHF; CDR3nt: TGTGCCAGCAGCCAGGGGGCGCATCAGCCCCAGCATTTT
v_gene: TRBV9; d_gene: TRBD2; j_gene: TRBJ2-7; abundance: NA; CDR3aa: CASSAIAGPTYEQYF; CDR3nt: TGTGCCAGCAGCGCTATAGCGGGCCCCACCTACGAGCAGTACTTC
v_gene: TRBV9; d_gene: NA; j_gene: TRBJ1-1; abundance: NA; CDR3aa: CASSVTGTTNTEAFF; CDR3nt: TGTGCCAGCAGCGTCACCGGGACAACGAACACTGAAGCTTTCTTT
v_gene: TRBV7-9; d_gene: TRBD1; j_gene: TRBJ2-2; abundance: NA; CDR3aa: CASSLRQGARAGELFF; CDR3nt: TGTGCCAGCAGCTTACGACAGGGGGCGCGGGCCGGGGAGCTGTTTTTT
v_gene: TRBV19; d_gene: NA; j_gene: TRBJ1-5; abundance: NA; CDR3aa: CASSPRVGAVLENQPQHF; CDR3nt: TGTGCCAGTAGCCCAAGAGTAGGGGCGGTTTTAGAAAATCAGCCCCAGCATTTT
v_gene: TRBV7-9; d_gene: TRBD2; j_gene: TRBJ2-2; abundance: NA; CDR3aa: CASSPVGLAGVRTGELFF; CDR3nt: TGTGCCAGCAGCCCGGTAGGACTAGCGGGAGTTCGCACCGGGGAGCTGTTTTTT
v_gene: TRBV10-3; d_gene: TRBD2; j_gene: TRBJ2-1; abundance: NA; CDR3aa: CAISGRSGGREINEQFF; CDR3nt: TGTGCCATCAGTGGACGCTCTGGCGGGAGGGAAATCAATGAGCAGTTCTTC
v_gene: TRBV10-2; d_gene: NA; j_gene: TRBJ2-1; abundance: NA; CDR3aa: CASSEVEEQFF; CDR3nt: TGCGCCAGCAGTGAGGTGGAGGAGCAGTTCTTC
v_gene: TRBV4-2; d_gene: NA; j_gene: TRBJ2-7; abundance: once; CDR3aa: CASSQDRMGPYEQYF; CDR3nt: TGTGCCAGCAGCCAAGATAGAATGGGGCCCTACGAGCAGTACTTC